This T cell receptor (beta chain) is drawn from a study of regulatory T cells in long-lasting Graves disease. The CDR3 runs to 15 residues. Looked up from germline, CDR1 is MGHRA and CDR2 is YSYEKL. V was pared by 4 bases and J by 0 bases, with 12 bases between. Time point given: newly diagnosed GD, antithyroid drugs for less than 3 months. PBMCs provided the RNA from which the TCR library was made. Findings and caveats of the study: Samples came from peripheral blood alone, without thyroid tissue.

TCR beta libraries were built with iRepertoire HTBI primers and Arm-PCR of CDR3 regions. TCRdb fed the multiplex PCR reads into MiXCR, producing one record per CDR3 protein. The sample yields around 360,000 distinct CDR3 sequences, around 15% seen once. This clonotype was picked up many times. Its antigen remains unknown. This sample also belongs to another study, concerning T cells in Graves' hyperthyroidism and ophthalmopathy. That paper states: Carried out on the TCR CDR3, a first-round RT-PCR used the HTBI primer set.

The V and J genes are TRBV4-1 and TRBJ1-1; TRBD1 is a possible D gene (5 bases). This TCR was recovered from a woman younger than 30 with Graves disease. Material: peripheral blood mononuclear cells (PBMCs), obtained at new diagnosis, from a patient treated with antithyroid drugs. The CDR3 is CASSPTGQLNTEAFF. The CDR3, as DNA: TGCGCCAGCAGCCCCACCGGACAACTGAACACTGAAGCTTTCTTT.